This is a list of T cell receptor beta chains from one sample in a study of vaccination and CD4 T cells after COVID-19. Using its own MiXCR run on the PCR reads, TCRdb lists one record per CDR3 protein. This sample has about 19,000 distinct CDR3 sequences; 38% occur once, and the top ten carry about 14%. No antigen has been identified for these receptors. Sequenced sample: cultured CD4+ T cells from blood. The receptors were sampled from a human donor with COVID-19. Each CDR3 is given without its conserved first and last residue. A D gene is named only where the DNA matches it firmly. The size of a clone is reported for some rows only, either as once, few or many, or as a class for expanded clones.

CDR3aa	j_gene	abundance	v_gene	d_gene
SARPGLPKETQY	TRBJ2-5	few	TRBV20-1	-
ASSSQGASTEAF	TRBJ1-1	-	TRBV6-5	TRBD1
SAREEGRSINQPQH	TRBJ1-5	-	TRBV20-1	-
ASSQPPSRGGNTEAF	TRBJ1-1	few	TRBV6-1	TRBD1
ASSLYLDRGRDQPQH	TRBJ1-5	-	TRBV7-9	TRBD1
ASRAGAVSYEQY	TRBJ2-7	few	TRBV2	TRBD2
ASSLRGNAQPQH	TRBJ1-5	-	TRBV28	-
ASSVEKDGSSYNSPLH	TRBJ1-6	-	TRBV7-9	-
ASSAQGVDSETQY	TRBJ2-5	-	TRBV2	TRBD1
ASSLAGGGQNIQY	TRBJ2-4	few	TRBV12-3/TRBV12-4	TRBD2
ASNGLAGVNEQF	TRBJ2-1	-	TRBV19	TRBD2
ASSQRHKGGPDTQY	TRBJ2-3	-	TRBV6-1	-
ASSFLDGGQPQH	TRBJ1-5	-	TRBV12-3/TRBV12-4	-
SVREKAYNSPLH	TRBJ1-6	few	TRBV20-1	-
ASSLDRGWTQY	TRBJ2-5	-	TRBV7-8	TRBD1
SARNQAGVSEAF	TRBJ1-1	few	TRBV20-1	-
ASSSRLRGQGTYNEQF	TRBJ2-1	-	TRBV7-7	TRBD1
ASSTGTGGREQY	TRBJ2-7	-	TRBV7-9	TRBD1
SARDIASGGFNEQF	TRBJ2-1	-	TRBV20-1	TRBD2
ASSIGGRSHSYEQY	TRBJ2-7	-	TRBV19	-
ASSRSGTGLNTIY	TRBJ1-3	-	TRBV12-3/TRBV12-4	TRBD1
ASSGHLSTQ	TRBJ2-7	-	TRBV2	-
ASSILTGWGTEAF	TRBJ1-1	-	TRBV19	TRBD1
AISSQRAGTVVEKLF	TRBJ1-4	few	TRBV10-3	TRBD1
ASSSPYREDTGELF	TRBJ2-2	few	TRBV7-6	-
ASGASGNTIY	TRBJ1-3	-	TRBV3-1	-
ASSNAGGSYEQY	TRBJ2-7	once	TRBV6-1	-
ASRGGSTGELF	TRBJ2-2	-	TRBV19	TRBD2
ASSLGGAGGLNQPQH	TRBJ1-5	-	TRBV7-2	TRBD1
ASSVSGLAYYNEQF	TRBJ2-1	-	TRBV5-1	TRBD2
ASSSSGGDTQY	TRBJ2-3	-	TRBV7-2	TRBD2
ASRSGTGVQETQY	TRBJ2-5	-	TRBV27	TRBD1
ASSLGDGYSGANVLT	TRBJ2-6	few	TRBV12-3/TRBV12-4	-
ASRDGFSNQPQH	TRBJ1-5	-	TRBV2	-
ASRTSGTSNQPQH	TRBJ1-5	medium-sized	TRBV27	-
ASSRQGDTGELF	TRBJ2-2	-	TRBV19	TRBD1
ASSLVGSGNQPQH	TRBJ1-5	few	TRBV7-2	-
ASSTSGGVEANVLT	TRBJ2-6	-	TRBV19	TRBD2
ASRPDRSEYTQY	TRBJ2-5	-	TRBV7-8	-
ASSYGKGRTEAF	TRBJ1-1	-	TRBV6-2/TRBV6-3	-
ASSLGLAGGHEGELF	TRBJ2-2	-	TRBV11-2	TRBD2
SVVGRGLEGYT	TRBJ1-2	-	TRBV29-1	TRBD1
ASSASWGAGETQY	TRBJ2-5	few	TRBV12-3/TRBV12-4	-
ASRNRAGTVNEKLF	TRBJ1-4	-	TRBV2	TRBD1
ASSRGFQNTGELF	TRBJ2-2	-	TRBV11-2	-